A single sample is the source of the 29 T cell receptor beta chains below, sequenced in a study of human T cells and chemical hapten exposure. One entry per CDR3 protein, called by TCRdb with MiXCR from the RACE reads. This table has 80,000 to 100,000 distinct CDR3 sequences, roughly 7.2% appearing once. The time point here: patch test 1, 2 weeks after DPC sensitization. The treatment denotes: therapeutic diphenylcyclopropenone sensitization with weekly scalp DPC. The material sequenced was whole blood, taken in connection with sensitization to the hapten diphenylcyclopropenone (DPC). The source is a woman younger than 45 with alopecia areata. Some clones in this sample may be carry-over from other donors' samples.

The rearrangement links TRBV20-1 to TRBJ2-2; a weak D match, TRBD1 (5 bases). CDR1 and CDR2 from the germline V gene are DFQATT and SNEGSKA (reference sequence). V lost 1 base and J lost 7, with 16 bases in between. CDR3 length equals 15 residues. CDR3 sequence (DNA): TGCAGTGCTAGAGGTCCGGCCAGGGCGAGCGGGGAGCTGTTTTTT. The encoded protein is CSARGPARASGELFF.

The genes are TRBV20-1 and TRBJ1-1, with D unresolved. Germline V CDR1 and CDR2: DFQATT, SNEGSKA (reference sequence). This CDR3 is built from 13 residues. Trimming shortened V by 5 bases and J by 0 bases, and 10 bases separated the two germline ends. DNA for the CDR3: TGCAGTGCTCCCCGACATCTGAACACTGAAGCTTTCTTT. Protein sequence: CSAPRHLNTEAFF.

This clonotype was observed a few times. This sequence joins TRBV2 and TRBJ1-4; D remains ambiguous. Germline assignment: CDR1 SNHLY and CDR2 FYNNEI. With 3 bases removed from V and 7 bases from J, the gap between germline ends came to 6 bases. This CDR3 has 12 amino acids. CDR3 coding DNA: TGTGCCAGCAGTGATATAGGTGAAAAACTGTTTTTT. This encodes CASSDIGEKLFF.

The table lists this clonotype with a few counts. The chain couples TRBV29-1 to TRBJ1-2, with D unresolved. CDR3 size: 13 residues. Trimming removed 7 bases from V and 0 bases from J, with 12 bases in between. Germline V gene lookup returns CDR1 SQVTM and CDR2 ANQGSEA. As DNA, the CDR3 is TGCAGCGCCGAGAGAGAAGCTAACTATGGCTACACCTTC. This gives the protein CSAEREANYGYTF.

V is TRBV5-4 and J is TRBJ2-3; D not resolved. Trimming shortened V by 0 bases and J by 5 bases, and 7 bases separated the two germline ends. The CDR3 contains 13 residues. CDR1 SGHNT and CDR2 YYREEE come from the germline V gene (reference sequence). CDR3 region: CASSLAGEDTQYF. Written as DNA, the CDR3 is TGTGCCAGCAGCTTGGCTGGGGAAGATACGCAGTATTTT. Full variable domain (missing parts from reference TRBV5-4 and TRBJ2-3): ETGVTQSPTHLIKTRGQQVTLRCSSQSGHNTVSWYQQALGQGPQFIFQYYREEENGRGNFPPRFSGLQFPNYSSELNVNALELDDSALYLCASSLAGEDTQYFGPGTRLTVL.

This clonotype was seen ten or more times. The chain links TRBV12-3 or TRBV12-4 to TRBJ2-3; D perhaps matches TRBD1 (6 bases). This CDR3 contains 16 residues. The V end was cut by 1 base, the J end by 0 bases, with 11 bases between. CDR3: CASSLGQGSSTDTQYF. DNA of the CDR3: TGTGCCAGCAGTTTAGGCCAGGGGTCTAGCACAGATACGCAGTATTTT.

This clonotype was observed at least ten times. The V gene is TRBV20-1, the J gene TRBJ2-3, with 8 nucleotides matching TRBD1. V lost 4 bases, J lost 3 bases, and 6 bases stayed unmatched. Germline CDR1 DFQATT, CDR2 SNEGSKA (reference sequence). The CDR3 length is 14 residues. CDR3 coding DNA: TGCAGTGCTAAACAGGGGGTTTGGACAGATACGCAGTATTTT. This encodes CSAKQGVWTDTQYF.

This clonotype was detected a few times. The chain links TRBV6-2 or TRBV6-3 to TRBJ1-1; D is perhaps TRBD1 (5 bases). Trimming shortened V by 5 bases and J by 9 bases, and 16 bases separated the two germline ends. The CDR3 runs to 13 residues. Per the germline V gene, CDR1 is MNHEY and CDR2 is SVGEGT. CDR3 nucleotides: TGTGCCAGCAGTACTCCGGGACGTGGGCAAGCTTTCTTT. It translates to CASSTPGRGQAFF.

The table lists this clonotype with a few counts. This sequence joins TRBV5-1 and TRBJ1-2; 9 bases match TRBD1. The CDR3 runs 15 residues. Germline CDR1 and CDR2: SGHRS and YFSETQ. V lost 4 bases to trimming and J lost 5 bases; unmatched junction nucleotides: 9. In DNA form, the CDR3 reads TGCGCCAGCAGCCCTGGGGACAGGGATTTGTATGGCTACACCTTC. Its protein product is CASSPGDRDLYGYTF.

This clonotype was counted between two and nine times. The chain links TRBV20-1 to TRBJ1-2, with D possibly being TRBD1 (5 bases). Per germline, CDR1 DFQATT and CDR2 SNEGSKA (reference sequence). This CDR3 is 15 amino acids long. Trimming stripped 1 base from V and 2 bases from J, with 14 bases between. CDR3 DNA: TGCAGTGCTAGAGCTGACAGTTTAACCAACTATGGCTACACCTTC. It yields the protein CSARADSLTNYGYTF.

This clonotype was seen repeatedly, ten times or more. The gene calls are TRBV6-5 and TRBJ2-5; the D gene could be TRBD1 or TRBD2 (5 bases each). V gave up 0 bases and J gave up 3 bases, with 5 bases separating them. The CDR3 loop spans 13 amino acids. Germline CDR1 reads MNHEY; CDR2 reads SVGAGI. In DNA, the CDR3 is TGTGCCAGCAGTTACTCGGGGGAAGAGACCCAGTACTTC. It translates to CASSYSGEETQYF.

This clonotype was seen repeatedly, ten times or more. V usage is TRBV20-1 and J usage is TRBJ2-2; D not resolved. CDR1 is DFQATT, CDR2 SNEGSKA, per germline (reference sequence). This CDR3 is 16 amino acids long. The germline V and J ends were trimmed by 3 bases and 0 bases, with 14 bases remaining between them. The CDR3 loop reads CSASSIRDANTGELFF. The CDR3 coding sequence is TGCAGTGCTAGTAGTATTCGTGACGCGAACACCGGGGAGCTGTTTTTT.

The table lists this clonotype with many counts. This chain uses TRBV20-1 with TRBJ2-3; D is undetermined. The germline gives CDR1 DFQATT, CDR2 SNEGSKA (reference sequence). Deletions cut 0 bases from V and 4 bases from J, with 8 bases between. This CDR3 comprises 13 residues. The CDR3 is CSARDLLADTQYF. CDR3 DNA sequence: TGCAGTGCTAGAGATCTGCTAGCAGATACGCAGTATTTT.

As regards this clonotype: This may come from a read error, since a much larger clone is one base off. V gene TRBV7-8 combines with J gene TRBJ2-7, with 7 bases that match TRBD1. The CDR3 runs to 13 residues. The V and J ends lost 8 bases and 5 bases, in that order; junction bases with no gene match: 9. CDR1 and CDR2 (germline): SGHVS, FQNEAQ. Here the CDR3 reads CASAPDRHDEQYF. Here the CDR3 DNA reads TGTGCCAGCGCCCCGGACAGGCACGACGAGCAGTACTTC. Using reference TRBV7-8 and TRBJ2-7 for the parts outside the CDR3, the full variable domain is GAGVSQSPRYKVAKRGQDVALRCDPISGHVSLFWYQQALGQGPEFLTYFQNEAQLDKSGLPSDRFFAERPEGSVSTLKIQRTQQEDSAVYLCASAPDRHDEQYFGPGTRLTVT.

At least ten counts were recorded for this clonotype. The CDR3 sequence is CASSPRGPPTDTQYF. The CDR3 region has the DNA TGTGCCAGCAGCCCCAGGGGGCCCCCCACAGATACGCAGTATTTT. This chain uses TRBV3-1 with TRBJ2-3; 8 bases are a match to TRBD1. This CDR3 has 15 amino acids. The V and J ends lost 4 bases and 2 bases, in that order; junction bases with no gene match: 5. The germline CDR1 and CDR2 sequences are LGHDT and YNNKEL (reference sequence).

This clonotype was detected many times. V usage is TRBV12-3 or TRBV12-4 and J usage is TRBJ2-1; TRBD2 matches at 9 bases. V shed 7 bases, J shed 6 bases, and the junction held 13 bases outside the gene matches. There are 16 residues in the CDR3. The CDR3 DNA follows: TGTGCCAGCATTGATCTAGCGGGGTCCTCTGGCAATGAGCAGTTCTTC. It yields the protein CASIDLAGSSGNEQFF.

This clonotype was detected many times. The V and J genes are TRBV5-6 and TRBJ1-1; D is uncertain. The V end was cut by 1 base, the J end by 5 bases, with 12 bases between. Germline V gene data show CDR1 as SGHDT and CDR2 as YYEEEE. CDR3 length: 14 amino acids. Here the CDR3 DNA reads TGTGCCAGCAGCTTGACGACGGCGGGAACTGAAGCTTTCTTT. Protein product: CASSLTTAGTEAFF. Full variable domain (outside the CDR3, taken from reference TRBV5-6 and TRBJ1-1): DAGVTQSPTHLIKTRGQQVTLRCSPKSGHDTVSWYQQALGQGPQFIFQYYEEEERQRGNFPDRFSGHQFPNYSSELNVNALLLGDSALYLCASSLTTAGTEAFFGQGTRLTVV.

The sample holds many counts of this clonotype. The V gene is TRBV27, the J gene TRBJ2-3, with 14 bases fitting TRBD2. The CDR3 has 18 amino acids. CDR1 and CDR2 (germline): MNHEY, SMNVEV (reference sequence). After removal of 5 bases from V and 6 bases from J, the junction contained 13 bases not matched to a gene. The CDR3 spells CASSPTSTSGGARDTQYF. CDR3 DNA: TGTGCCAGCAGTCCAACTTCGACTAGCGGGGGGGCCAGGGATACGCAGTATTTT.

The chain links TRBV6-5 to TRBJ2-3; TRBD2 aligns across 10 bases. Germline V gives CDR1 MNHEY, CDR2 SVGAGI. CDR3 length equals 16 residues. After removal of 2 bases from V and 6 bases from J, the junction contained 8 bases not matched to a gene. The CDR3, as DNA: TGTGCCAGCAGTTACCGGACTAGCGGACGGGGGGATACGCAGTATTTT. Translation: CASSYRTSGRGDTQYF.

This clonotype was observed a handful of times. V gene TRBV14 combines with J gene TRBJ1-1, with TRBD1 matching over 9 bases. This CDR3 has 15 residues. The junction had 7 bases not matched to a gene; V was cut back by 4 bases and J by 4 bases. Germline V gene data show CDR1 as SGHDN and CDR2 as FVKESK. The CDR3 coding sequence is TGTGCCAGCAGCCCACTACAGGGGGCGGCCACTGAAGCTTTCTTT. Amino acids: CASSPLQGAATEAFF.

This clonotype has at least ten counts. The rearrangement uses TRBV6-5 and TRBJ1-2, with 9 bases matching TRBD1. V shed 4 bases, J shed 7 bases, and the junction held 13 bases outside the gene matches. The germline V gene encodes CDR1 MNHEY and CDR2 SVGAGI. The CDR3 spans 16 residues. The CDR3 DNA reads TGTGCCAGCAGTTTGGGACAGGGTGTCGGGAGAGTTGGCTACACCTTC. Translated, it gives CASSLGQGVGRVGYTF.

This clonotype was seen a handful of times. This sequence joins TRBV9 and TRBJ1-1; D remains unclear. The CDR3 length is 16 residues. V lost 4 bases, J lost 4 bases, and 20 bases lay in between. Germline V gene sequence: CDR1 SGDLS, CDR2 YYNGEE. In nucleotides, the CDR3 is TGTGCCAGCAGCCCGCAAACATGGGATGCTGGCACTGAAGCTTTCTTT. Amino acid sequence: CASSPQTWDAGTEAFF.

This clonotype has at least ten counts. This rearrangement joins TRBV19 to TRBJ1-5; D gene uncertain. This CDR3 is built from 13 residues. V lost 2 bases and J 5 bases, leaving 7 bases between the germline ends. Germline values: CDR1 LNHDA, CDR2 SQIVND (reference sequence). The CDR3 DNA reads as TGTGCCAGTAGTATACGGTCGGATCAGCCCCAGCATTTT. The encoded protein is CASSIRSDQPQHF.

This clonotype ranks as medium-sized. This chain links TRBV14 with TRBJ2-7; 7 positions agree with TRBD2. The V and J ends lost 0 bases and 1 base, in that order; junction bases with no gene match: 6. Germline lookup yields CDR1 SGHDN and CDR2 FVKESK. The CDR3 covers 16 residues. In DNA, the CDR3 is TGTGCCAGCAGCCAAGATTCGGCAGCGGGATCCTACGAGCAGTACTTC. Its protein is CASSQDSAAGSYEQYF.

This clonotype was recorded many times. The J gene is TRBJ1-5, the V gene TRBV5-8; D possibly corresponds to TRBD1 (5 bases). V lost 4 bases, J lost 4 bases, and 9 bases lay in between. Germline lookup yields CDR1 SGHTS and CDR2 YDEGEE. The CDR3 is made up of 13 amino acids. CDR3 amino acids: CASSRDRNQPQHF. The CDR3 coding sequence is TGTGCCAGCAGCCGGGACCGGAATCAGCCCCAGCATTTT. Complete variable domain (other parts from reference TRBV5-8 and TRBJ1-5): EAGVTQSPTHLIKTRGQQATLRCSPISGHTSVYWYQQALGLGLQFLLWYDEGEERNRGNFPPRFSGRQFPNYSSELNVNALELEDSALYLCASSRDRNQPQHFGDGTRLSIL.

This clonotype occurred a few times. V is TRBV30 and J is TRBJ2-1; weak D call: TRBD2 (6 bases). The CDR3 is 14 amino acids. V lost 5 bases, J lost 3 bases, and 14 bases lay in between. Germline V CDR1 and CDR2: GTSNPN, SVGIG (reference sequence). CDR3 nucleotide sequence: TGTGCCTGGGCCATAACCGGGGGCTACAATGAGCAGTTCTTC. Protein: CAWAITGGYNEQFF.

This clonotype turned up a few times. V gene TRBV14 combines with J gene TRBJ1-1, with 7 bases identical to TRBD1. The CDR3 extends over 15 amino acids. V was pared by 6 bases and J by 1 base, with 8 bases of the junction left unmatched. Germline-derived CDR1 and CDR2 are SGHDN and FVKESK. CDR3 nucleotides: TGTGCCAGCAGTCGCCCCAGGGGGGAGAACACTGAAGCTTTCTTT. Translating it yields CASSRPRGENTEAFF.

V gene TRBV12-3 or TRBV12-4 combines with J gene TRBJ2-1; D is possibly TRBD1 (6 bases). The V end was cut by 6 bases, the J end by 11 bases, with 14 bases between. The CDR3 has 12 amino acids. The CDR3 here is CASSPTGSKQFF. CDR3 nucleotide sequence: TGTGCCAGCAGCCCGACAGGATCGAAGCAGTTCTTC.

DNA for the CDR3: TGTGCCAGCAGTTCAGGGGGCTGGGCTGGGGCCAACGTCCTGACTTTC. As protein: CASSSGGWAGANVLTF. The J gene is TRBJ2-6, the V gene TRBV28, with 8 bases that match TRBD1. Germline CDR1 MDHEN, CDR2 SYDVKM. This CDR3 has 16 amino acids. V lost 4 bases to trimming and J lost 2 bases; unmatched junction nucleotides: 4.